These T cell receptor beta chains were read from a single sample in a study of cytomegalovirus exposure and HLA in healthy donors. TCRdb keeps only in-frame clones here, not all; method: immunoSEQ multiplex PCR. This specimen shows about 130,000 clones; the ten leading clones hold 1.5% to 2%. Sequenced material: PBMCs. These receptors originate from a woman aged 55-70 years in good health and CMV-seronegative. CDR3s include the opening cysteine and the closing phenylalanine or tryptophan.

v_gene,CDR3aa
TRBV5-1,CASSLSTSGYNEQFF
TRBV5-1,CASSFAGSEAFF
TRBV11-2,CASSSLGTGIFFDYGYTF
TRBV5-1,CASSQGHGNYGYTF
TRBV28,CASSTIKGGASGNTIYF
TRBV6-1,CASSGGTYNSPLHF
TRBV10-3,CAIGGSSYEQYF
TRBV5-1,CASSLGGSPSTDTQYF
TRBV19,CATRNRQLNTEAFF
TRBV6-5,CASSLVQGYYGYTF
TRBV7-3,CASSLTGGLVNEQFF
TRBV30,CAWSPGLDGGYTF
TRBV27,CASSRWGGGDTEAFF
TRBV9,CASSVGLAGGPGSYNEQFF
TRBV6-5,CATTSDVSGTIYF
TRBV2,CASSLYTEAFF
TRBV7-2,CASSLDRFSYEQYF
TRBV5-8,CASSRLNEVAEAFF
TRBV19,CASSIRTSGSVYRRFF
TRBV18,CASSPDRGMDTQYF
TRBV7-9,CASSLPGRLTEAFF
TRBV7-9,CASSLVSFAGELFF
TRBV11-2,CASSSGYTTNEKLFF
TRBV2,CASSRDRGYYEQYF
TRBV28,CASQGNYGYTF
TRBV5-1,CASSLLDRDSYEQYF
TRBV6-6,CASYPAHSGSGYTF
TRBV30,CAWSVQGDQPQHF
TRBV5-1,CASSPDPAGRYEQYF
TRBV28,CASSLAGPGSYNEQFF
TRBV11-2,CASSLAYSAGRTGELFF
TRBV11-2,CASSLDQRGGYTF
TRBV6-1,CASRGEGETQYF
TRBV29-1,CSAQDAVGQHYGYTF
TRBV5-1,CASSLGQTSGANVLTF
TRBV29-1,CSVSVGARGAQGNGYTF
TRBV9,CASSPEGTGVYGNTIYF
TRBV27,CASSLGAYSYNEQFF
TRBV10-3,CAISVGQGAYEQYF
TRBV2,CASNRLAGAASYNEQFF
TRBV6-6,CASSYGQVMTEAFF
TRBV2,CASKPAGYNEQFF
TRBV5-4,CASSLVGGGETQYF